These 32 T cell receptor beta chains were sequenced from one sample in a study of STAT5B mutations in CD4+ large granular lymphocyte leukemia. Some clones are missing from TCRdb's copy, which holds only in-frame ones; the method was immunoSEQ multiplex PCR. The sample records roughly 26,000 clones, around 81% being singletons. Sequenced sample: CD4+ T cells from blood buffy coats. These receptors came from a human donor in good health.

This chain's CDR3 is CASSFGTSGRASLYYEQYF. Here the CDR3 DNA reads TGTGCCAGCAGCTTTGGTACTAGCGGGAGGGCCTCCCTATACTACGAGCAGTACTTC. V usage is TRBV7-9 and J usage is TRBJ2-7; the match to TRBD2 covers 13 bases. Germline CDR1 SEHNR, CDR2 FQNEAQ (reference sequence). V shed 3 bases and J 3 bases; nucleotides not matched to a gene: 14. The CDR3 length is 19 residues.

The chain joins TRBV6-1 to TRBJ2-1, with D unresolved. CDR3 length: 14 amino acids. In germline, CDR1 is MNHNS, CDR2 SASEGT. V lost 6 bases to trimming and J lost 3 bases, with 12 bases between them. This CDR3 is CASSLTEDYNEQFF. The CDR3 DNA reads TGTGCCAGCAGCTTAACAGAGGACTACAATGAGCAGTTCTTC.

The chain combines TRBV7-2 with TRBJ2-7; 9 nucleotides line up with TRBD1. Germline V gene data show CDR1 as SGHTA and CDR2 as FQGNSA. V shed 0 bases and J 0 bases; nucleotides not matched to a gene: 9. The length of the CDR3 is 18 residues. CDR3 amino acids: CASSLASPGTGFSYEQYF. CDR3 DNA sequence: TGTGCCAGCAGCTTAGCCTCTCCCGGGACAGGGTTCTCCTACGAGCAGTACTTC.

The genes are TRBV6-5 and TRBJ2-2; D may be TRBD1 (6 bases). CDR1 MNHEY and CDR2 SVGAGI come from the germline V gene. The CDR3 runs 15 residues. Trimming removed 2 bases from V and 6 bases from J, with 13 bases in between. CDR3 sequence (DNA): TGTGCCAGCAGTTACATGGGACAAATTTCCGGGGAGCTGTTTTTT. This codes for CASSYMGQISGELFF.

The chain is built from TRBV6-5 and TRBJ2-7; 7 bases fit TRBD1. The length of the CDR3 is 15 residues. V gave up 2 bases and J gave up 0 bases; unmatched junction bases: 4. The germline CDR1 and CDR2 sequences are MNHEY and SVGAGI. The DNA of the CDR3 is TGTGCCAGCAGTTACAACAGGGGTGGCTCCTACGAGCAGTACTTC. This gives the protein CASSYNRGGSYEQYF.

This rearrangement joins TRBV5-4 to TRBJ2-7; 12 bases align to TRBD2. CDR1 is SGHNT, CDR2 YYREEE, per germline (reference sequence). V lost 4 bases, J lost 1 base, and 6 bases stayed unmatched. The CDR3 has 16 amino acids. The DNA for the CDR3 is TGTGCCAGCAGCCTGGGGACTAGCGGGTCTTCCTACGAGCAGTACTTC. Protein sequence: CASSLGTSGSSYEQYF.

The CDR3 sequence is CASSLVVTEWAKNIQYF. The CDR3 DNA reads as TGTGCCAGCAGCTTGGTCGTGACGGAATGGGCCAAAAACATTCAGTACTTC. The V gene is TRBV7-8, the J gene TRBJ2-4; D is unresolved. The CDR3 totals 17 residues. Germline assignment: CDR1 SGHVS and CDR2 FQNEAQ. Trimming took 3 bases from V and 1 from J, leaving 16 bases between them.

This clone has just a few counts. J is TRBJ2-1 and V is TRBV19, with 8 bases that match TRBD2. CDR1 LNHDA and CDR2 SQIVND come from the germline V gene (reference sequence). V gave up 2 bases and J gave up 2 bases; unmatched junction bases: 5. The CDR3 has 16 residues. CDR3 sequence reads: CASSIRTSGTYNEQFF. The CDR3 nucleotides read TGTGCCAGTAGTATAAGAACTAGCGGCACCTACAATGAGCAGTTCTTC. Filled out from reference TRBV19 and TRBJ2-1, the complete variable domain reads DGGITQSPKYLFRKEGQNVTLSCEQNLNHDAMYWYRQDPGQGLRLIYYSQIVNDFQKGDIAEGYSVSREKKESFPLTVTSAQKNPTAFYLCASSIRTSGTYNEQFFGPGTRLTVL.

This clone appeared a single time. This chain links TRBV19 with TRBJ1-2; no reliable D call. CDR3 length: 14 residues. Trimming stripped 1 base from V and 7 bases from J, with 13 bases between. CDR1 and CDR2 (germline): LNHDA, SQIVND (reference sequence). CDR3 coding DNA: TGTGCCAGTAGTATAGGGGTAGCCTCGGGTGGCTACACCTTC. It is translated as CASSIGVASGGYTF. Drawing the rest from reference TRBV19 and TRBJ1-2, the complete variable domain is DGGITQSPKYLFRKEGQNVTLSCEQNLNHDAMYWYRQDPGQGLRLIYYSQIVNDFQKGDIAEGYSVSREKKESFPLTVTSAQKNPTAFYLCASSIGVASGGYTFGSGTRLTVV.

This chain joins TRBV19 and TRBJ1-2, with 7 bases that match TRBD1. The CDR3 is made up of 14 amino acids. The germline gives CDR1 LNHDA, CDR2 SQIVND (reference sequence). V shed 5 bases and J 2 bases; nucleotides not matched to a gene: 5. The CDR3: CASSRQGLNYGYTF. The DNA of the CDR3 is TGTGCCAGTAGTCGACAGGGACTCAACTATGGCTACACCTTC. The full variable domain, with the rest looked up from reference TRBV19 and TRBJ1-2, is DGGITQSPKYLFRKEGQNVTLSCEQNLNHDAMYWYRQDPGQGLRLIYYSQIVNDFQKGDIAEGYSVSREKKESFPLTVTSAQKNPTAFYLCASSRQGLNYGYTFGSGTRLTVV.

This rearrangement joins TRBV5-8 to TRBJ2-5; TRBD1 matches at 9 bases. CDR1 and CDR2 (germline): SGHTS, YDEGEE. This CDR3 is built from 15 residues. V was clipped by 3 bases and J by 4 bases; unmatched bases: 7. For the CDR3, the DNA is TGTGCCAGCAGCTCTGACAGGGGGGATTTAGAGACCCAGTACTTC. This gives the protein CASSSDRGDLETQYF. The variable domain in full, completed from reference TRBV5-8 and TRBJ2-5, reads EAGVTQSPTHLIKTRGQQATLRCSPISGHTSVYWYQQALGLGLQFLLWYDEGEERNRGNFPPRFSGRQFPNYSSELNVNALELEDSALYLCASSSDRGDLETQYFGPGTRLLVL.

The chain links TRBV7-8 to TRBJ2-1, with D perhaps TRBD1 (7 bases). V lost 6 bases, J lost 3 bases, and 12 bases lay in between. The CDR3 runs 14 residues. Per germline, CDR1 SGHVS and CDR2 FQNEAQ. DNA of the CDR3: TGTGCCAGCAGAGGACAGGAGGGCTACAATGAGCAGTTCTTC. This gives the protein CASRGQEGYNEQFF.

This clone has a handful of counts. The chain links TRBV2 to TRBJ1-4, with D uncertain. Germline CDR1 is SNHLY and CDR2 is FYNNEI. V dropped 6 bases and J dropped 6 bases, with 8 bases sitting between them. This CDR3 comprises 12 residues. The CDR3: CASSPQDEKLFF. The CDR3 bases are TGTGCCAGCAGCCCTCAAGATGAAAAACTGTTTTTT. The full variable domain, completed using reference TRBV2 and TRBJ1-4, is EPEVTQTPSHQVTQMGQEVILRCVPISNHLYFYWYRQILGQKVEFLVSFYNNEISEKSEIFDDQFSVERPDGSNFTLKIRSTKLEDSAMYFCASSPQDEKLFFGSGTQLSVL.

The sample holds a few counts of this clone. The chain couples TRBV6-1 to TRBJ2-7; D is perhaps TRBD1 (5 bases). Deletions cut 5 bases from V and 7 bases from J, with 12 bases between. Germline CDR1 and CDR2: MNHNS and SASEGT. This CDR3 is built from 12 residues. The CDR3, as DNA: TGTGCCAGCAGTCCACAGGTTGGGGAGCAGTACGTC. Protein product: CASSPQVGEQYV.

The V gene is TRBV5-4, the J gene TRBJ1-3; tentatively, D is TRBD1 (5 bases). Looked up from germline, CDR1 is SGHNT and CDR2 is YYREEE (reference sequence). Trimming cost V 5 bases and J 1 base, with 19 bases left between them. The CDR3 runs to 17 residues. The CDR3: CASSGGGTTGSGNTIYF. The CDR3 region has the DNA TGTGCCAGCAGTGGAGGAGGGACCACGGGGTCTGGAAACACCATATATTTT.

This CDR3 reads CASGVSGGGNTQYF. The CDR3 region has the DNA TGTGCCAGCGGCGTTAGCGGGGGGGGGAATACGCAGTATTTT. This chain connects TRBV28 to TRBJ2-3; TRBD2 aligns across 11 bases. The ends lost 8 bases at V and 7 bases at J; junction bases unmatched: 8. This CDR3 region has 14 residues. Germline values: CDR1 MDHEN, CDR2 SYDVKM. Together with reference TRBV28 and TRBJ2-3, the CDR3 gives the full variable domain: DVKVTQSSRYLVKRTGEKVFLECVQDMDHENMFWYRQDPGLGLRLIYFSYDVKMKEKGDIPEGYSVSREKKERFSLILESASTNQTSMYLCASGVSGGGNTQYFGPGTRLTVL.

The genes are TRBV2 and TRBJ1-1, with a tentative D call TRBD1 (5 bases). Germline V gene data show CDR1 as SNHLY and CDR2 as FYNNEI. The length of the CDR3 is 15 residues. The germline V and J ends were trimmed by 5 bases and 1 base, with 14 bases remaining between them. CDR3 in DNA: TGTGCCAGCAGTCCTGAATTAGGGGCGAACACTGAAGCTTTCTTT. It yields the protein CASSPELGANTEAFF. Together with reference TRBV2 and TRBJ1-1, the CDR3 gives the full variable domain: EPEVTQTPSHQVTQMGQEVILRCVPISNHLYFYWYRQILGQKVEFLVSFYNNEISEKSEIFDDQFSVERPDGSNFTLKIRSTKLEDSAMYFCASSPELGANTEAFFGQGTRLTVV.

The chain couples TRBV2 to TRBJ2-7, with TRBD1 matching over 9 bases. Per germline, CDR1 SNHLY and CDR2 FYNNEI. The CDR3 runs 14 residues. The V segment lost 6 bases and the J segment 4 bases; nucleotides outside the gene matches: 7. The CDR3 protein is CASRLGQGNYEQYF. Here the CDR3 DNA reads TGTGCCAGCAGGTTAGGACAGGGGAATTACGAGCAGTACTTC.

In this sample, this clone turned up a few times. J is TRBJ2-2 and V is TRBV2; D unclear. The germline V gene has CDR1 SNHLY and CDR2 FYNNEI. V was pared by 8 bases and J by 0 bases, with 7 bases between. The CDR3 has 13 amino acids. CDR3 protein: CASLNPNTGELFF. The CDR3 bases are TGTGCCAGCCTTAACCCGAACACCGGGGAGCTGTTTTTT.

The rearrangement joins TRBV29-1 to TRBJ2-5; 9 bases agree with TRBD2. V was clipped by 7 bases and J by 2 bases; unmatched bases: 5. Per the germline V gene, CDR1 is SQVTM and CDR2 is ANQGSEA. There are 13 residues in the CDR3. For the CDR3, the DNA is TGCAGCGGTTTAGCGGGGGTTCAAGAGACCCAGTACTTC. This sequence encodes CSGLAGVQETQYF.

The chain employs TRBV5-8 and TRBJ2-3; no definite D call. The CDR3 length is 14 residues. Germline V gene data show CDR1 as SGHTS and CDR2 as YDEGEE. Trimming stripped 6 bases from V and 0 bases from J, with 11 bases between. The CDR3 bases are TGTGCCAGCAACCCGGACGGTAGCACAGATACGCAGTATTTT. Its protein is CASNPDGSTDTQYF.

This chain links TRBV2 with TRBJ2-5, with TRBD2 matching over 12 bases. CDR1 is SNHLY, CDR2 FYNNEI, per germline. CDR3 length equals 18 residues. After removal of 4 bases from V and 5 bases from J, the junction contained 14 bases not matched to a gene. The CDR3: CASSVFLAGGQVGETQYF. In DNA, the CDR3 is TGTGCCAGCAGTGTGTTTCTAGCGGGGGGGCAAGTAGGGGAGACCCAGTACTTC.

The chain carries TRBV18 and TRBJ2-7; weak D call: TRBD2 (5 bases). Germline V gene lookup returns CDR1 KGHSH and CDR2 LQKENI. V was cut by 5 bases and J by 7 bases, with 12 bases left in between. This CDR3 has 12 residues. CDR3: CASSIPAGEQYV. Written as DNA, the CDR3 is TGTGCCAGCTCAATCCCGGCGGGTGAGCAGTACGTC.

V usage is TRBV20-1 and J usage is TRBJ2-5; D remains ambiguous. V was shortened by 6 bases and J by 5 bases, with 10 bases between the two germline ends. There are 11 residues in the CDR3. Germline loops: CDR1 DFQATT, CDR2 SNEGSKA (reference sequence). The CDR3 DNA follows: TGCAGTGCCCCGAAGTTGGAGACCCAGTACTTC. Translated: CSAPKLETQYF.

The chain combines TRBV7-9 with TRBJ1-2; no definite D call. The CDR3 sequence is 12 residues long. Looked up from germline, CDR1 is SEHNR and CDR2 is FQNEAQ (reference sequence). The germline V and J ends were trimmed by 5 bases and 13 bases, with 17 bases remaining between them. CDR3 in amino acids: CASSPREGGCTF. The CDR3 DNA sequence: TGTGCCAGCAGCCCCCGGGAGGGCGGGTGCACCTTC.

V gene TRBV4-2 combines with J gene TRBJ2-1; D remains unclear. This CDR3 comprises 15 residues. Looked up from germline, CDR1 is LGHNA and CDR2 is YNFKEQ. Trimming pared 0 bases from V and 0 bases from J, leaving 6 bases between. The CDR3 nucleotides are TGTGCCAGCAGCCAAGACCTATCCTCCTACAATGAGCAGTTCTTC. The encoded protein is CASSQDLSSYNEQFF.

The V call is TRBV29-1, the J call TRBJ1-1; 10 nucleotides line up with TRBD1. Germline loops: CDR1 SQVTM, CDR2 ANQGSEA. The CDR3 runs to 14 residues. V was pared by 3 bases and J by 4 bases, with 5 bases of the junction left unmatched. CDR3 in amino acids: CSVEYRTGGTEAFF. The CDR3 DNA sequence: TGCAGCGTTGAGTATCGGACAGGGGGCACTGAAGCTTTCTTT. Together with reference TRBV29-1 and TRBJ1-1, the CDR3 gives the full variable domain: SAVISQKPSRDICQRGTSLTIQCQVDSQVTMMFWYRQQPGQSLTLIATANQGSEATYESGFVIDKFPISRPNLTFSTLTVSNMSPEDSSIYLCSVEYRTGGTEAFFGQGTRLTVV.

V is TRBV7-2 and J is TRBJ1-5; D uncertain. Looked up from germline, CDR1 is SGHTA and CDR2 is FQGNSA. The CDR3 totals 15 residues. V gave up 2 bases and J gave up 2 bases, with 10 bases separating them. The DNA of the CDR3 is TGTGCCAGCAGCTTATTGTCAGATGGCAATCAGCCCCAGCATTTT. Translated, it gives CASSLLSDGNQPQHF.

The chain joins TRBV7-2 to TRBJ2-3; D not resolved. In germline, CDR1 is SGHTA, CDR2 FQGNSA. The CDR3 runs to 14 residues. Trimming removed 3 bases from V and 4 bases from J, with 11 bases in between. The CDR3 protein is CASSFLGSSDTQYF. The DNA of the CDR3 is TGTGCCAGCAGCTTTCTAGGAAGCTCAGATACGCAGTATTTT.

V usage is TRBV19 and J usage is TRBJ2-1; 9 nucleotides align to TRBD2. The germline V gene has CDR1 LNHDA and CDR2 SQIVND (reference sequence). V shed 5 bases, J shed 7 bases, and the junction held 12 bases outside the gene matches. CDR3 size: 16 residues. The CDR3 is CASSSSSSGARNEQFF. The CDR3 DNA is TGTGCCAGTAGTTCCTCCTCTAGCGGGGCAAGGAATGAGCAGTTCTTC.

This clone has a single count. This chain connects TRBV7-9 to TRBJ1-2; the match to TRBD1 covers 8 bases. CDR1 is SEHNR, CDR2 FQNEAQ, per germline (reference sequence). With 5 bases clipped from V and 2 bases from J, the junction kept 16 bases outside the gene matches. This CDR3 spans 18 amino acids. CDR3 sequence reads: CASSVTRLRDRKNYGYTF. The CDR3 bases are TGTGCCAGCAGCGTAACAAGGTTACGGGACAGGAAGAACTATGGCTACACCTTC. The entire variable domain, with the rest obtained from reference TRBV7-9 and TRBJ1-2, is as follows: DTGVSQNPRHKITKRGQNVTFRCDPISEHNRLYWYRQTLGQGPEFLTYFQNEAQLEKSRLLSDRFSAERPKGSFSTLEIQRTEQGDSAMYLCASSVTRLRDRKNYGYTFGSGTRLTVV.

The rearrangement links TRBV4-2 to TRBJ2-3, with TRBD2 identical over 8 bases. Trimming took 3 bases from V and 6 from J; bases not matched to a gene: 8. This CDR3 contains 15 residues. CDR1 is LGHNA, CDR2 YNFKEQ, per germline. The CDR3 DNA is TGTGCCAGCAGCCAGGACCGGGGGGGCAAGGATACGCAGTATTTT. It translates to CASSQDRGGKDTQYF.